Presented here are 18 T cell receptor beta chains from one specimen sequenced in a study of blood T cells in healthy people across ages. Alongside a J-beta primer mix, a sample-barcoded 5' primer served in a second PCR lasting roughly 6 to 11 cycles. TCRdb re-derived calls from the 5' RACE reads in MiXCR, one entry per CDR3 protein. The repertoire holds hundreds of thousands of distinct CDR3 sequences, with about 54% as singletons. The sequenced sample consisted of blood. These receptors were collected from a man aged 60 to 75 in good health.

This chain connects TRBV5-1 to TRBJ2-2, with D perhaps matching TRBD1 (6 bases). CDR1 is SGHRS, CDR2 YFSETQ, per germline. V was shortened by 5 bases and J by 6 bases, with 14 bases between the two germline ends. This CDR3 has 14 amino acids. The chain's CDR3 is CASSEQGSPGELFF. DNA of the CDR3: TGCGCCAGCAGTGAGCAGGGGTCACCCGGGGAGCTGTTTTTT.

This chain uses TRBV7-2 with TRBJ1-1, with 9 bases that match TRBD1. Germline CDR1 and CDR2: SGHTA and FQGNSA. With V trimmed by 5 bases and J by 5 bases, 9 bases remained unmatched. The CDR3 has 15 amino acids. The CDR3 coding sequence is TGTGCCAGCAGCATTACCGGGACAGGGAGAACTGAAGCTTTCTTT. Its protein product is CASSITGTGRTEAFF. Using reference TRBV7-2 and TRBJ1-1 for the parts outside the CDR3, the full variable domain is GAGVSQSPSNKVTEKGKDVELRCDPISGHTALYWYRQSLGQGLEFLIYFQGNSAPDKSGLPSDRFSAERTGGSVSTLTIQRTQQEDSAVYLCASSITGTGRTEAFFGQGTRLTVV.

The rearrangement joins TRBV7-9 to TRBJ1-4, with no clear D. Trimming removed 5 bases at V and 6 bases at J, with 16 bases between. This CDR3 comprises 15 residues. In germline, CDR1 is SEHNR, CDR2 FQNEAQ (reference sequence). The CDR3 DNA follows: TGTGCCAGCAGCCTAGGCGAGACCGCTCATGAAAAACTGTTTTTT. The encoded protein is CASSLGETAHEKLFF.

The chain is built from TRBV28 and TRBJ1-4; no definite D call. The CDR3 covers 14 residues. Germline CDR1 reads MDHEN; CDR2 reads SYDVKM. The ends were cut back, 4 bases at V and 3 bases at J, with 9 bases in the middle. The CDR3 loop is CASSSSGSNEKLFF. The CDR3 coding sequence is TGTGCCAGCAGTTCTTCTGGTTCTAATGAAAAACTGTTTTTT.

This chain uses TRBV20-1 with TRBJ2-3; TRBD2 matches at 8 bases. The CDR3 spans 14 residues. Germline CDR1 reads DFQATT; CDR2 reads SNEGSKA (reference sequence). The ends lost 7 bases at V and 2 bases at J; junction bases unmatched: 8. The CDR3 nucleotides read TGCAGTGGTTGGCGGGGGGCCGTCACAGATACGCAGTATTTT. As protein: CSGWRGAVTDTQYF.

This clonotype was seen more than once but under ten times. The chain's CDR3 is CSARETGAGETQYF. CDR3 DNA: TGCAGTGCTAGAGAAACAGGGGCAGGAGAGACCCAGTACTTC. The V gene is TRBV20-1, the J gene TRBJ2-5; 7 bases align to TRBD1. V was clipped by 0 bases and J by 4 bases; unmatched bases: 5. Germline V gene lookup returns CDR1 DFQATT and CDR2 SNEGSKA (reference sequence). The CDR3 runs to 14 residues.

There are many counts of this clonotype. The rearrangement links TRBV18 to TRBJ2-3; D is unclear. With 0 bases removed from V and 3 bases from J, the gap between germline ends came to 7 bases. The length of the CDR3 is 14 residues. CDR1 is KGHSH and CDR2 is LQKENI in the germline V gene. The CDR3 loop is CASSPPVQTDTQYF. CDR3 DNA: TGTGCCAGCTCACCACCTGTACAGACAGATACGCAGTATTTT.

There are a few counts of this clonotype. The J gene is TRBJ1-6, the V gene TRBV20-1, with D perhaps TRBD1 (5 bases). V lost 2 bases and J lost 7, with 9 bases in between. Germline CDR1 reads DFQATT; CDR2 reads SNEGSKA (reference sequence). The CDR3 is made up of 13 amino acids. CDR3 sequence (DNA): TGCAGTGCTAGACCGGGGACCAATTCACCCCTCCACTTT. It yields the protein CSARPGTNSPLHF.

This clonotype was seen a single time. The chain has TRBV7-8 and TRBJ1-1; a possible D gene is TRBD1 (6 bases). CDR1 and CDR2 from the germline V gene are SGHVS and FQNEAQ. There are 12 residues in the CDR3. Trimming stripped 3 bases from V and 7 bases from J, with 9 bases between. CDR3 region: CASSFDRLEAFF. The CDR3 coding sequence is TGTGCCAGCAGCTTTGACAGGCTTGAAGCTTTCTTT.

This clonotype has just a few counts. The V call is TRBV7-2, the J call TRBJ2-3; possibly TRBD1 or TRBD2 for D (6 bases each). Germline V gene lookup returns CDR1 SGHTA and CDR2 FQGNSA. The CDR3 spans 15 residues. V shed 0 bases and J shed 6 bases, with 13 bases lying between them. The chain's CDR3 is CASSLAGGPWDTQYF. CDR3 coding DNA: TGTGCCAGCAGCTTAGCGGGGGGCCCGTGGGATACGCAGTATTTT.

This clonotype showed up many times. The genes are TRBV5-1 and TRBJ2-3; D call uncertain. Trimming removed 9 bases at V and 7 bases at J, with 18 bases between. The CDR3 loop spans 13 amino acids. The germline CDR1 and CDR2 sequences are SGHRS and YFSETQ. CDR3 in amino acids: CATTDGSSYTQYF. CDR3 nucleotide sequence: TGCGCCACGACGGACGGATCGTCATATACGCAGTATTTT.

The chain is built from TRBV6-2 or TRBV6-3 and TRBJ2-3; 7 bases agree with TRBD2. This CDR3 region has 14 residues. The germline V gene encodes CDR1 MNHEY and CDR2 SVGEGT. V shed 5 bases, J shed 5 bases, and the junction held 7 bases outside the gene matches. The CDR3 DNA reads as TGTGCCAGCAGTACGGGACGCGGGGGAGATACGCAGTATTTT. This encodes CASSTGRGGDTQYF.

Ten or more counts support this clonotype. CDR3 DNA: TGTGCCAGCAGCCAACAGGGTGGAGGGGAGACCCAGTACTTC. It is translated as CASSQQGGGETQYF. The rearrangement joins TRBV7-9 to TRBJ2-5; either TRBD1 or TRBD2 may fit D (6 bases each). The germline CDR1 and CDR2 sequences are SEHNR and FQNEAQ (reference sequence). The CDR3 runs to 14 residues. The germline V and J ends were trimmed by 5 bases and 5 bases, with 15 bases remaining between them.

The chain combines TRBV20-1 with TRBJ2-3; 9 bases line up with TRBD2. CDR3 length: 15 amino acids. The germline gives CDR1 DFQATT, CDR2 SNEGSKA (reference sequence). J was trimmed by 6 bases and V by 1 base; bases with no gene match: 8. The DNA of the CDR3 is TGCAGTGCTAGAGTTGGGACTAGCATTCGTGATACGCAGTATTTT. Its translation is CSARVGTSIRDTQYF.

The rearrangement links TRBV20-1 to TRBJ1-1; a weak D match, TRBD1 (5 bases). The CDR3 extends over 13 amino acids. Trimming shortened V by 7 bases and J by 6 bases, and 18 bases separated the two germline ends. Germline V CDR1 and CDR2: DFQATT, SNEGSKA (reference sequence). The CDR3: CSVGGGIYAEAFF. As DNA, the CDR3 is TGCAGTGTCGGGGGGGGGATTTACGCTGAAGCTTTCTTT.

The chain has TRBV15 and TRBJ1-2; 7 bases align to TRBD1. This CDR3 is built from 14 residues. V was pared by 4 bases and J by 8 bases, with 10 bases of the junction left unmatched. The V gene's germline CDR1 is LNHNV and CDR2 YYDKDF (reference sequence). The CDR3 here is CATSTYRDRGGYTF. CDR3 nucleotides: TGTGCCACCAGCACTTACCGGGACAGAGGCGGCTACACCTTC.

A few counts support this clonotype. The chain combines TRBV7-6 with TRBJ1-2; a weak D match, TRBD1 (6 bases). From germline, CDR1 is SGHVS and CDR2 FNYEAQ. Deletions cut 0 bases from V and 8 bases from J, with 10 bases between. The CDR3 consists of 13 residues. The CDR3 region is CASSLAGGRGYTF. CDR3 coding DNA: TGTGCCAGCAGCTTAGCAGGGGGTAGAGGCTACACCTTC. The variable domain in full, completed from reference TRBV7-6 and TRBJ1-2, reads GAGVSQSPRYKVTKRGQDVALRCDPISGHVSLYWYRQALGQGPEFLTYFNYEAQQDKSGLPNDRFSAERPEGSISTLTIQRTEQRDSAMYRCASSLAGGRGYTFGSGTRLTVV.

The rearrangement joins TRBV5-1 to TRBJ1-1; D gene ambiguous. Germline CDR1 SGHRS, CDR2 YFSETQ. The CDR3 spans 14 residues. Trimming took 3 bases from V and 1 from J, leaving 10 bases between them. CDR3 in DNA: TGCGCCAGCAGCTCAACCTACGGGAACACTGAAGCTTTCTTT. It specifies CASSSTYGNTEAFF.